This T cell receptor (beta chain) was sequenced in a study of T cell responses to AZD1222 COVID-19 vaccine. Whole-study results and caveats: Reports indicate that nearly half of spike-specific TCRs are directed at unmutated variant regions.

Trimming took 5 bases from V and 0 from J; bases not matched to a gene: 6. Germline-derived CDR1 and CDR2 are MGHRA and YSYEKL. The CDR3 contains 16 residues. This clone was observed a few times. Its specificity is not known. Method: immunoSEQ multiplex PCR; TCRdb's copy keeps in-frame clones and lacks some. The sample holds tens of thousands of clones; more than 90% are singletons and the top ten take approximately 5%. Here the sequenced sample was peripheral blood, taken 28 days after the second AZD1222 dose. The TCR was taken from an adult who received the AZD1222 COVID-19 vaccine. The chain is built from TRBV4-1 and TRBJ2-7; 11 bases are shared with TRBD2. The CDR3 nucleotides read TGCGCCAGCAGCTTTCAGACTAGCGGGACCTCCTACGAGCAGTACTTC. It is translated as CASSFQTSGTSYEQYF.